What follows is one T cell receptor (beta chain) and its context. Its target is unknown. The data derive from a study of cytomegalovirus exposure and HLA in healthy donors. Overall study context: Of about 400 genotyped donors, 65% to 85% clustered with self-reported Caucasian donors.

Study outcomes and limitations: In an earlier analysis, most TCR beta V segments were productive about 87% or about 30% of the time. The availability of immune exposure information extended only to CMV serostatus.

Germline V gene lookup returns CDR1 MNHEY and CDR2 SVGAGI. V was clipped by 6 bases and J by 5 bases, with 13 bases between them. The CDR3 is 13 amino acids. Both 60 Vbeta primers and 13 Jbeta primers went into the PCR. Study processing details: It was a later analysis that counted tens of millions of unique TCR beta chains, of which some 9.9 million were shared. The data were produced by immunoSEQ multiplex PCR, yet TCRdb's version contains in-frame clones alone and is incomplete. V, J and clone size were drawn from that table, and D and trimming were deduced from the DNA. The data contain around 130,000 clones, 61% of them seen just once; the ten biggest clones take up around 1.9%.

The clonotype originates from a male donor in good health and CMV-seronegative. Source material: PBMCs. J is TRBJ1-2 and V is TRBV6-5; tentatively, D is TRBD1 (5 bases). The CDR3 spells CASSRADAYGYTF. Here the CDR3 DNA reads TGTGCCAGCAGCAGGGCCGACGCATATGGCTACACCTTC.